This TCR beta chain was sequenced for a study of shared clonotypes between healthy human individuals. Naive CD8 cells lacked CD45RO, underwent positive selection for CCR7 and left out terminally differentiated effector memory CD45RA+ cells. The CDR3 contains 17 residues. J was trimmed by 0 bases and V by 2 bases; bases with no gene match: 9. Germline V gives CDR1 SGHRS, CDR2 YFSETQ. The protocol was immunoSEQ multiplex PCR, while the TCRdb copy is restricted to in-frame clones and leaves out a portion. The data show about 680,000 clones, about 91% seen once. Sequenced sample: naive CD8+ T cells sorted from blood. The clonotype originates from a man aged 30-40 years in good health. The chain joins TRBV5-1 to TRBJ2-3, with TRBD2 matching 7 bases. The CDR3 DNA follows: TGCGCCAGCAGCTTCCCTAGCGGACTCTCTAGCACAGATACGCAGTATTTT. Translating it yields CASSFPSGLSSTDTQYF.